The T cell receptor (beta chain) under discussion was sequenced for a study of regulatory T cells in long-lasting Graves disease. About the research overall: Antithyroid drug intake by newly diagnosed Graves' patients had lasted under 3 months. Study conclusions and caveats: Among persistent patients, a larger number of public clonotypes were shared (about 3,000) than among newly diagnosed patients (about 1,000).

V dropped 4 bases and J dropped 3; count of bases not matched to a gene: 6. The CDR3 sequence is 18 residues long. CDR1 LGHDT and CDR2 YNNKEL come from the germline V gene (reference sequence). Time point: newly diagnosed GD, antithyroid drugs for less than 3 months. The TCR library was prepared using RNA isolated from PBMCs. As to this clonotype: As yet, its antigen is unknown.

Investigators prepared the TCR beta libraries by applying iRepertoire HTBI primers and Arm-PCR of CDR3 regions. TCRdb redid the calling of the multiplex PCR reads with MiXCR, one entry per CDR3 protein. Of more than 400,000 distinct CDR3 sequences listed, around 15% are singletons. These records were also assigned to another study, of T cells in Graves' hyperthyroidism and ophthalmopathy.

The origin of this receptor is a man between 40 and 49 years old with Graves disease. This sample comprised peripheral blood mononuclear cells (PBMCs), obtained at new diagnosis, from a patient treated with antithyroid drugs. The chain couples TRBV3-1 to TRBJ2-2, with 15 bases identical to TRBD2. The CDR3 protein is CASSPAGLAGGHTGELFF. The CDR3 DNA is TGTGCCAGCAGCCCCGCCGGACTAGCGGGAGGGCACACCGGGGAGCTGTTTTTT. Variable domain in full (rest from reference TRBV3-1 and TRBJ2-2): DTAVSQTPKYLVTQMGNDKSIKCEQNLGHDTMYWYKQDSKKFLKIMFSYNNKELIINETVPNRFSPKSPDKAHLNLHINSLELGDSAVYFCASSPAGLAGGHTGELFFGEGSRLTVL.